This T cell receptor beta chain was profiled in a study of T-cell reconstitution after alpha-beta-depleted transplantation in children. Using unique molecular identifiers, the investigators prepared the TCRbeta library. TCRdb itself ran the PCR reads through MiXCR, one entry per CDR3 protein. This sample carries about 500,000 distinct CDR3 sequences, over 25% of them seen once, and the ten largest clones take under 3%. Germline CDR1 and CDR2: SGHAT and FQNNGV. Trimming stripped 5 bases from V and 1 base from J, with 12 bases between. The CDR3 has 14 residues. The TCR was taken from a human donor who donated a stem cell graft to a child with aplastic anemia. This chain connects TRBV11-2 to TRBJ2-7; tentatively, D is TRBD2 (7 bases). Specimen: PBMCs from the stem cell graft donor, collected from the stem cell graft. Here the CDR3 DNA reads TGTGCCAGCAGCCAGGAGGGGGGGTCCTACGAGCAGTACGTC. It yields the protein CASSQEGGSYEQYV.